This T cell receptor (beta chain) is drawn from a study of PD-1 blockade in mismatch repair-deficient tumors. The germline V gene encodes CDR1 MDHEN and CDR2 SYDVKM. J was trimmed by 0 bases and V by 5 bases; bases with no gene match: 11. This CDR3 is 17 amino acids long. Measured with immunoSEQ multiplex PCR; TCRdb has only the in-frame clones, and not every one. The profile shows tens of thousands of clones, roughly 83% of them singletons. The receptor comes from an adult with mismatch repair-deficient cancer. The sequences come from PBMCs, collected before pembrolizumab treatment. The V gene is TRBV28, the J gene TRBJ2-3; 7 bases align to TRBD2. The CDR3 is CASSEWGRGSSTDTQYF. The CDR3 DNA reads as TGTGCCAGCAGTGAATGGGGGAGGGGTTCTAGCACAGATACGCAGTATTTT.